The source of this TCR beta chain is a study of cytomegalovirus exposure and HLA in healthy donors. Overall study context: Assignment to the Caucasian-associated ancestry cluster applied to around four fifths of the approximately 400 genotyped donors. Overall study results and limits: A later analysis reportedly identified an Asian-associated ancestry cluster as carrying fewer N-insertions than the roughly 670-donor mean.

This CDR3 is 14 amino acids long. The V gene end was trimmed by 4 bases and the J gene end by 8 bases; junction bases not matched to a gene: 6. Germline V CDR1 and CDR2: SGHDT, YYEEEE. Both 60 Vbeta primers and 13 Jbeta primers went into the PCR. Libraries were prepared by immunoSEQ multiplex PCR; TCRdb keeps only in-frame clonotypes and omits some of them. The sample lists 110,000 to 150,000 clones, 65% to 80% occurring once. This clone was detected only once. The target antigen is unknown. The chain recombines TRBV5-6 with TRBJ1-1; the match to TRBD1 covers 12 bases. Input material: PBMCs. This receptor was taken from a woman aged 25 to 39 in good health and CMV-seronegative. The CDR3 reads CASSRGTGGAEAFF. The DNA of the CDR3 is TGTGCCAGCAGCCGGGGGACAGGGGGCGCGGAAGCTTTCTTT.